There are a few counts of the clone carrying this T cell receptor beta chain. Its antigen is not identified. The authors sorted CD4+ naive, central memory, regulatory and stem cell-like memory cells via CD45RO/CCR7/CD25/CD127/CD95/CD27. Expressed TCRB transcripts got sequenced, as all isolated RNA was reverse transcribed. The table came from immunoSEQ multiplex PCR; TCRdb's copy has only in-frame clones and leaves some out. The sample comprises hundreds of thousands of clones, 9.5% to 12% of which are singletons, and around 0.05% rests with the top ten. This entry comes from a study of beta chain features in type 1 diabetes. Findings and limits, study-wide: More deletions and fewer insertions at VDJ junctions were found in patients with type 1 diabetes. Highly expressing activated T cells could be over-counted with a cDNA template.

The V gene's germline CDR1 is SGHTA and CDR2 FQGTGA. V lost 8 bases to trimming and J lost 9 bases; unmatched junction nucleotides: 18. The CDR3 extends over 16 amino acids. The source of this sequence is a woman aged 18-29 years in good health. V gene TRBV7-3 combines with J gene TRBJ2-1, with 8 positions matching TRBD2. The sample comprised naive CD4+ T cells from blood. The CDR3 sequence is CASGHPGGASPIEQFF. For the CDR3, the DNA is TGTGCCAGCGGCCACCCCGGGGGGGCCTCCCCCATTGAGCAGTTCTTC.